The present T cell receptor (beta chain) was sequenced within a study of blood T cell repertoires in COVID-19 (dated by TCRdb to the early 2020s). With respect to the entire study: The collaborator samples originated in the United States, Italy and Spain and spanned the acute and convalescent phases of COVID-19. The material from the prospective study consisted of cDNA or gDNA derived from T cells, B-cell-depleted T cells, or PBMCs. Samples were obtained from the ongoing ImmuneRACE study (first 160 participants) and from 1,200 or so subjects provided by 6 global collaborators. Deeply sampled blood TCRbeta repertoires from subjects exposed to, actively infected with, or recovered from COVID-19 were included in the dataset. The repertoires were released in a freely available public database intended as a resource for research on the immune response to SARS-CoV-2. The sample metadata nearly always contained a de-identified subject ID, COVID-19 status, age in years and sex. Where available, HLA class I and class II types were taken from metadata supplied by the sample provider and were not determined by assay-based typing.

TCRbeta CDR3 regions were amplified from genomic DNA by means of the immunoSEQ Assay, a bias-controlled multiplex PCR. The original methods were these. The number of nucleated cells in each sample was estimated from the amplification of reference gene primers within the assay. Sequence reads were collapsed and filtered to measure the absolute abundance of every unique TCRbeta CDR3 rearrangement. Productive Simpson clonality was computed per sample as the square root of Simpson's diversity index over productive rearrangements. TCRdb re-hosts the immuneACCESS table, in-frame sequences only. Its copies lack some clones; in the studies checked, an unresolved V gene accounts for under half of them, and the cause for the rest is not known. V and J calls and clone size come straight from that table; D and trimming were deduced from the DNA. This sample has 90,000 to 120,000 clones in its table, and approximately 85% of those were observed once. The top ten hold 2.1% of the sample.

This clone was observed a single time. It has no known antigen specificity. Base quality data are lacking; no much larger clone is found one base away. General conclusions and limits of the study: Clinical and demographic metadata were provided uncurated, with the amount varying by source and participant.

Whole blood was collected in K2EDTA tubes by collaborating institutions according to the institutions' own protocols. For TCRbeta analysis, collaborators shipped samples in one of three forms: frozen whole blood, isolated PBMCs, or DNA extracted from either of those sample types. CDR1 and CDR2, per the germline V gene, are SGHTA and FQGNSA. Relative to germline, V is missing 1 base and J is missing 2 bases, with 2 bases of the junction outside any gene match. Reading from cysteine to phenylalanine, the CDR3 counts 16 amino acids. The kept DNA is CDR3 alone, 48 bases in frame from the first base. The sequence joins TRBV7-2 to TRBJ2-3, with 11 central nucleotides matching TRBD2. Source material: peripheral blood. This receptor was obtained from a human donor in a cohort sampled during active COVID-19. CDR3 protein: CASSLGLAGLTDTQYF. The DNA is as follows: TGTGCCAGCAGCTTAGGACTAGCGGGGCTCACAGATACGCAGTATTTT.